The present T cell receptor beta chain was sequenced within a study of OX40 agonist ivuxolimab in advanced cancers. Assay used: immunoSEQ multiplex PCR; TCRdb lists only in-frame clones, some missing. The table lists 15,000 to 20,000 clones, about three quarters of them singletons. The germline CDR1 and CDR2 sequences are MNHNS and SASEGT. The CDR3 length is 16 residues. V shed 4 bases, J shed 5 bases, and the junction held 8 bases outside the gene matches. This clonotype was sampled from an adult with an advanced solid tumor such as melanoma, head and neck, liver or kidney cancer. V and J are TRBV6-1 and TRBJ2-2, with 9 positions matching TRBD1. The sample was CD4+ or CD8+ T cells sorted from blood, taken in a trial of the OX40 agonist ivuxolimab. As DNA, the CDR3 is TGTGCCAGCAGTGCCGATCACAGGGGGCGAACCGGGGAGCTGTTTTTT. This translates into CASSADHRGRTGELFF.